This T cell receptor (beta chain) was identified in a study of T cell responses to AZD1222 COVID-19 vaccine. Notes on the study in general: Vaccine-related CD4 TCRs covered spike, predominating at 160-218 and 743-854. It was only a handful of AZD1222 recipients who were seropositive at baseline.

With respect to this clone: Its specificity is not known.

The V and J ends lost 2 bases and 5 bases respectively, with 9 bases between them. Germline V lookup: CDR1 KGHDR, CDR2 SFDVKD. The CDR3 sequence is 14 residues long. Generated by immunoSEQ multiplex PCR, the TCRdb table keeps only in-frame clones and is missing some. The table includes approximately 150,000 clones, roughly nine tenths detected once. This TCR derives from an adult in good health. This specimen consisted of peripheral blood, obtained on day 0 of AZD1222 vaccination. The chain links TRBV24-1 to TRBJ2-1, with D unresolved. The CDR3 bases are TGTGCCACCAGTGATTCATGGGCCCACAATGAGCAGTTCTTC. As protein: CATSDSWAHNEQFF.